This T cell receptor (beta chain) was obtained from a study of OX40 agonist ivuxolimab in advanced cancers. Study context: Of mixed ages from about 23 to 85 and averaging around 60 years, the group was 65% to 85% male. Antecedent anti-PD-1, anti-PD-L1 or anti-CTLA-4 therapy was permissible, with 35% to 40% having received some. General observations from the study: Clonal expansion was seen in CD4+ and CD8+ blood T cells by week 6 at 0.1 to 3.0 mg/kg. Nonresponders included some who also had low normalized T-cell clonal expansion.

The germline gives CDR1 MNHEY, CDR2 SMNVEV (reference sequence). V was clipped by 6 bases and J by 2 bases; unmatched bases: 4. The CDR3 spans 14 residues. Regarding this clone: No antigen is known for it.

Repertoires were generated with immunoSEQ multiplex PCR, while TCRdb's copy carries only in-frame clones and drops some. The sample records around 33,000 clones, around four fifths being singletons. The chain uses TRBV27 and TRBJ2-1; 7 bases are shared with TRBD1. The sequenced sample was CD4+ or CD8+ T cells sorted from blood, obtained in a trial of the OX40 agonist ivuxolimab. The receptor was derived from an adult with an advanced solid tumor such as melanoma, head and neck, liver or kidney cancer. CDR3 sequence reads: CASRTGTAYNEQFF. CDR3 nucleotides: TGTGCCAGCAGAACAGGGACAGCCTACAATGAGCAGTTCTTC.